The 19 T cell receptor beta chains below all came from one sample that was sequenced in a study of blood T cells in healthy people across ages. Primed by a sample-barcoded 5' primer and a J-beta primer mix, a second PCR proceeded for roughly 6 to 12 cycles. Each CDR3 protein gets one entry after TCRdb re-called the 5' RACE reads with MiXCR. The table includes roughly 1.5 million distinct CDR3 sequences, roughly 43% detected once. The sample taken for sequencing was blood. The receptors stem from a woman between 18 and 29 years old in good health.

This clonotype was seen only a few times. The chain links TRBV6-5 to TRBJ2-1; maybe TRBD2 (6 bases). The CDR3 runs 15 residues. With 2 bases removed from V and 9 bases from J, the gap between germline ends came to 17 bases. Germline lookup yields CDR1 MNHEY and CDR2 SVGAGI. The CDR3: CASSYVSGRFGEQFF. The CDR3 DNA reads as TGTGCCAGCAGTTACGTCTCGGGGAGGTTTGGTGAGCAGTTCTTC.

The CDR3 coding sequence is TGCAGTGCTCACCGGGACAGAAGCTCCTACGAGCAGTACTTC. Translated, it gives CSAHRDRSSYEQYF. The V gene is TRBV20-1, the J gene TRBJ2-7; 7 bases align to TRBD1. V was pared by 5 bases and J by 0 bases, with 7 bases of the junction left unmatched. The CDR3 is made up of 14 amino acids. Germline CDR1 is DFQATT and CDR2 is SNEGSKA (reference sequence).

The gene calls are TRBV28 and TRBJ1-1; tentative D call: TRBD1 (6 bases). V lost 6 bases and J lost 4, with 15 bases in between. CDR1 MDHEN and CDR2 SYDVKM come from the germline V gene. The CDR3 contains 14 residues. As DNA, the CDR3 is TGTGCCAGCAGCTTCAGGGGTGTAGGCACTGAAGCTTTCTTT. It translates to CASSFRGVGTEAFF.

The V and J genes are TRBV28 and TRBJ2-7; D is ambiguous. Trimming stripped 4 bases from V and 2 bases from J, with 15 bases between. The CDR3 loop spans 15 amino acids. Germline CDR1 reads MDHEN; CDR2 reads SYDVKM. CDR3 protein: CASSYKTRTAYEQYF. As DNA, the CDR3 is TGTGCCAGCAGTTACAAGACCCGGACCGCCTACGAGCAGTACTTC.

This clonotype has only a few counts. Here the CDR3 reads CSGGAGENTEAFF. For the CDR3, the DNA is TGCAGCGGTGGGGCAGGGGAGAACACTGAAGCTTTCTTT. The chain is built from TRBV29-1 and TRBJ1-1; D perhaps matches TRBD1 (6 bases). V was cut by 7 bases and J by 1 base, with 13 bases left in between. CDR3 size: 13 residues. CDR1 and CDR2 from the germline V gene are SQVTM and ANQGSEA. The variable domain in full, completed from reference TRBV29-1 and TRBJ1-1, reads SAVISQKPSRDICQRGTSLTIQCQVDSQVTMMFWYRQQPGQSLTLIATANQGSEATYESGFVIDKFPISRPNLTFSTLTVSNMSPEDSSIYLCSGGAGENTEAFFGQGTRLTVV.

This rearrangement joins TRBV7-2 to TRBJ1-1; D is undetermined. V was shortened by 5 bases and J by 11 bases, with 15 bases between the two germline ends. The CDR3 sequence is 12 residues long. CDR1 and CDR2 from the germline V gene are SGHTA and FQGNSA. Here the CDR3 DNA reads TGTGCCAGCAGCATCGTCGATGGTCGGGCTTTCTTT. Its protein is CASSIVDGRAFF.

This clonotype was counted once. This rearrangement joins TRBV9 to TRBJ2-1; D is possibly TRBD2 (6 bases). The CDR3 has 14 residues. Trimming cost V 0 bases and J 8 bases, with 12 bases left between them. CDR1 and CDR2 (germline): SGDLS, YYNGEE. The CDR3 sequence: CASSVAVLADEQFF. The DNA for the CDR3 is TGTGCCAGCAGCGTAGCGGTACTAGCCGATGAGCAGTTCTTC.

CDR3 nucleotides: TGCGCCAGCAGCTGGTTTAGCTCCTACGAGCAGTACTTC. Protein sequence: CASSWFSSYEQYF. V usage is TRBV5-1 and J usage is TRBJ2-7; D not resolved. This CDR3 has 13 residues. Germline loops: CDR1 SGHRS, CDR2 YFSETQ. Trimming took 3 bases from V and 0 from J, leaving 7 bases between them.

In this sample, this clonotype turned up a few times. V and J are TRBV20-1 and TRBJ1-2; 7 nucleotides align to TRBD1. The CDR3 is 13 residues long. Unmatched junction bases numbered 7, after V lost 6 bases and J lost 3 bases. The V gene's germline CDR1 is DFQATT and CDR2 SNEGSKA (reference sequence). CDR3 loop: CSAFHRGDYGYTF. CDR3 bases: TGCAGTGCCTTCCACAGGGGTGACTATGGCTACACCTTC.

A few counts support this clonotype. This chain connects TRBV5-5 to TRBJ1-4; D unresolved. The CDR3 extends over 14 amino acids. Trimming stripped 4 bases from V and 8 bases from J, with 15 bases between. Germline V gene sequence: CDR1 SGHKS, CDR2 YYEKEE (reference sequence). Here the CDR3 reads CASSPTLEWEKLFF. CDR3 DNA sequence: TGTGCCAGCAGCCCCACACTGGAGTGGGAAAAACTGTTTTTT.

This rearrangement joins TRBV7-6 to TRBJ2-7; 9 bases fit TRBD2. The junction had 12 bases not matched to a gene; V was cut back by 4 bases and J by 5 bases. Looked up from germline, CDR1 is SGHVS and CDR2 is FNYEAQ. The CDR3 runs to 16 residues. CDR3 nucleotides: TGTGCCAGCAGCTCCTTGAAAGCGGGAGGACCACACGAGCAGTACTTC. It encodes CASSSLKAGGPHEQYF. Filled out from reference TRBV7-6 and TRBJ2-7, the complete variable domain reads GAGVSQSPRYKVTKRGQDVALRCDPISGHVSLYWYRQALGQGPEFLTYFNYEAQQDKSGLPNDRFSAERPEGSISTLTIQRTEQRDSAMYRCASSSLKAGGPHEQYFGPGTRLTVT.

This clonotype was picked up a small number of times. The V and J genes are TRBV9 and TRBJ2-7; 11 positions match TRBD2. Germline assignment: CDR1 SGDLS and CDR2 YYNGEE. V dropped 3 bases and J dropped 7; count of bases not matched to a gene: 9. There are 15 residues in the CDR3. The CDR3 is CASSGTSGSHNEQYF. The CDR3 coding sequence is TGTGCCAGCAGCGGAACTAGCGGGAGCCACAATGAGCAGTACTTC.

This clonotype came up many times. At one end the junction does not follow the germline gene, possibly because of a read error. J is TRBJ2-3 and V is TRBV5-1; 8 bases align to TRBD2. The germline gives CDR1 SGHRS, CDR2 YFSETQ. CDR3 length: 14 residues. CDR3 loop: CASSLAGSTDTQYF. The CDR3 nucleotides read TGTGCCAGCAGCTTAGCGGGGAGCACAGATACGCAGTATTTT.

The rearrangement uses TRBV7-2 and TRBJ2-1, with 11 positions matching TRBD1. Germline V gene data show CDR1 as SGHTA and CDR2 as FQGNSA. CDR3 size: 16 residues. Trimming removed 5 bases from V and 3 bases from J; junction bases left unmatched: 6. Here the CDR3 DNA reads TGTGCCAGCAGCGGGGGGACAGGGGGTTTCTACAATGAGCAGTTCTTC. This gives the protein CASSGGTGGFYNEQFF.

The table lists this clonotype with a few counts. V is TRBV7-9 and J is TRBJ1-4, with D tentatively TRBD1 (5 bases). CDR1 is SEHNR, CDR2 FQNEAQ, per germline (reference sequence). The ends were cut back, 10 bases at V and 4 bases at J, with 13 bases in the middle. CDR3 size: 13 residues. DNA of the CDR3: TGTGCCACCTCCGGGACCGATAATGAAAAACTGTTTTTT. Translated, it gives CATSGTDNEKLFF.

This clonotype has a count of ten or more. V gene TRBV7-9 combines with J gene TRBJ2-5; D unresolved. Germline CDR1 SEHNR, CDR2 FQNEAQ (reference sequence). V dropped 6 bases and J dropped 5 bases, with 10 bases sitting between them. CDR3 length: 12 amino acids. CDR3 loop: CASRRTVETQYF. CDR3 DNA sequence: TGTGCCAGCAGGCGGACGGTTGAGACCCAGTACTTC.

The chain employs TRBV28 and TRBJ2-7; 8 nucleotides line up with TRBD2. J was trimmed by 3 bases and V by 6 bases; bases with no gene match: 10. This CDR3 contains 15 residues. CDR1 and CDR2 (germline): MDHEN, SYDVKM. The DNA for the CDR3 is TGTGCCAGCAGACTGGAGCTAGCGGGTGGCTACGAGCAGTACTTC. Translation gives CASRLELAGGYEQYF.

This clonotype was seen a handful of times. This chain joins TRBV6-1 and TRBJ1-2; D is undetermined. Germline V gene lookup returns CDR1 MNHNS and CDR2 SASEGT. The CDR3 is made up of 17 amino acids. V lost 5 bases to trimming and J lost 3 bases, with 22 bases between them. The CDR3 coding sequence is TGTGCCAGCAGTCCCGCCCCCAACACGGGTTTGGACTATGGCTACACCTTC. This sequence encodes CASSPAPNTGLDYGYTF.

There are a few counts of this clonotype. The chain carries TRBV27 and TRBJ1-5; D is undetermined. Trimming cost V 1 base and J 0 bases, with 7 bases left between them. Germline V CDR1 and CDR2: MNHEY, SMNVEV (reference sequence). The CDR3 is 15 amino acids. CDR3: CASSLLADSNQPQHF. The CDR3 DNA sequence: TGTGCCAGCAGTTTATTGGCAGATAGCAATCAGCCCCAGCATTTT.